These T cell receptor beta chains were read from a single sample in a study of T cell responses to AZD1222 COVID-19 vaccine. Clones were sequenced by immunoSEQ multiplex PCR, and TCRdb holds only the in-frame ones, with some missing. This sample yields 95,000 to 110,000 clones, of which approximately 88% are seen a single time; over 6.5% belongs to the top ten. The input for sequencing was peripheral blood, taken on day 0 of AZD1222 vaccination. The receptors were sampled from an adult in good health. CDR3s include the opening cysteine and the closing phenylalanine or tryptophan. D genes are given only for firm matches. The size entry is marked missing in some rows and otherwise reads once, few, many or a size class.

V gene	clone size	J gene	D gene	CDR3 protein	CDR3 DNA
TRBV12-3/TRBV12-4	-	TRBJ1-1	TRBD1	CASSIQGAIEAFF	TGTGCCAGCAGTATTCAGGGGGCTATTGAAGCTTTCTTT
TRBV5-8	once	TRBJ2-3	TRBD1	CASSPGWDRVADTQYF	TGTGCCAGCAGCCCAGGATGGGACAGGGTCGCTGATACGCAGTATTTT
TRBV7-8	-	TRBJ1-2	-	CASSSQPLGGGYGYTF	TGTGCCAGCAGCTCCCAGCCGTTGGGGGGGGGCTATGGCTACACCTTC
TRBV5-1	-	TRBJ2-5	TRBD2	CASSRLAGVQETQYF	TGCGCCAGCTCAAGACTAGCGGGGGTCCAAGAGACCCAGTACTTC
TRBV11-2	-	TRBJ2-1	TRBD1	CASSLVIGGEREQFF	TGTGCCAGCAGCTTAGTTATAGGGGGCGAGCGGGAGCAGTTCTTC
TRBV6-6	-	TRBJ2-7	-	CASSRPGDTEQYF	TGTGCCAGCAGTCGACCAGGGGACACCGAGCAGTACTTC
TRBV6-5	-	TRBJ2-7	-	CASKGTPGDEQYF	TGTGCCAGCAAGGGGACCCCAGGGGACGAGCAGTACTTC
TRBV28	-	TRBJ2-2	-	CASSTSPGELFF	TGTGCCAGCAGTACCTCCCCCGGGGAGCTGTTTTTT
TRBV5-1	-	TRBJ2-3	-	CASSLASRTDTQYF	TGCGCCAGCAGCTTAGCGAGCCGCACAGATACGCAGTATTTT
TRBV5-4	-	TRBJ2-5	TRBD2	CASSLKRGRVNEETQYF	TGTGCCAGCAGCTTGAAGCGGGGTAGGGTAAATGAAGAGACCCAGTACTTC
TRBV6-5	-	TRBJ2-5	TRBD1	CASSYSGQFTTQYF	TGTGCCAGCAGTTACTCGGGACAGTTCACAACCCAGTACTTC